A selection of T cell receptor beta chains follows, all from one sample in a study of cytomegalovirus exposure and HLA in healthy donors. Clones were read by immunoSEQ multiplex PCR, and TCRdb kept only the in-frame ones, dropping some. This table has 150,000 to 200,000 clones, around 85% appearing once. Sequencing was carried out using PBMCs. These receptors all come from a young man in good health and CMV-seropositive. Both conserved end residues are part of each CDR3. Fields, in order: J gene, clone size, D gene, V gene, CDR3 DNA, CDR3 protein. D genes are given only for firm matches. Not every row has a clone size; where given, it reads once, few, many or a size class.

J: TRBJ1-5; size: once; D: -; V: TRBV7-2; DNA: TGTGCCAGCAGCTTAGACACAGGGCTCTGGCAGCCCCAGCATTTT; CDR3: CASSLDTGLWQPQHF
J: TRBJ1-3; size: -; D: -; V: TRBV5-4; DNA: TGTGCCAGCACCTCAGAGGCTCTGGGAAACACCATATATTTT; CDR3: CASTSEALGNTIYF
J: TRBJ1-2; size: -; D: -; V: TRBV2; DNA: TGTGCCAGCGGTAGGGAGGGTGGCTACACCTTC; CDR3: CASGREGGYTF
J: TRBJ1-1; size: -; D: -; V: TRBV6-5; DNA: TGTGCCAGCTGGGCAGGGTTCAACACTGAAGCTTTCTTT; CDR3: CASWAGFNTEAFF
J: TRBJ1-3; size: -; D: TRBD1; V: TRBV5-1; DNA: TGCGCCAGCAGCTACTTGACAGGGACGGATGGAAACACCATATATTTT; CDR3: CASSYLTGTDGNTIYF
J: TRBJ2-2; size: -; D: TRBD1; V: TRBV6-5; DNA: TGTGCCAGCAGTTACCAACAGGGGGCCACCGGGGAGCTGTTTTTT; CDR3: CASSYQQGATGELFF
J: TRBJ2-3; size: -; D: -; V: TRBV7-9; DNA: TGTGCCAGCAGCTTACCCCCGGCAGCGTTGAATACAGATACGCAGTATTTT; CDR3: CASSLPPAALNTDTQYF
J: TRBJ2-3; size: -; D: -; V: TRBV2; DNA: TGTGCCAGCATCCCGACAGATACGCAGTATTTT; CDR3: CASIPTDTQYF
J: TRBJ1-5; size: -; D: TRBD1; V: TRBV30; DNA: TGTGCCTGGAGTGCGACAGGGGGTCAGCCCCAGCATTTT; CDR3: CAWSATGGQPQHF
J: TRBJ2-7; size: -; D: -; V: TRBV5-6; DNA: TGTGCCAGCAGCCCGGACAGTTCCTACGAGCAGTACTTC; CDR3: CASSPDSSYEQYF
J: TRBJ1-1; size: -; D: TRBD1; V: TRBV5-1; DNA: TGCGCCAGCAGCAGCGGGACAGGGGGCACTGAAGCTTTCTTT; CDR3: CASSSGTGGTEAFF
J: TRBJ2-3; size: -; D: TRBD2; V: TRBV7-9; DNA: TGTGCCAGCAGTTTCACTAGCGGGGGGGCTGATACGCAGTATTTT; CDR3: CASSFTSGGADTQYF
J: TRBJ2-1; size: -; D: TRBD2; V: TRBV27; DNA: TGTGCCACCAACCCCGGGGCGGGGGGGCAGCGGGAGCAGTTCTTC; CDR3: CATNPGAGGQREQFF
J: TRBJ1-6; size: -; D: -; V: TRBV5-1; DNA: TGCGCCAGCAGCTTGGGGGGGGACTCACCCCTCCACTTT; CDR3: CASSLGGDSPLHF
J: TRBJ2-1; size: -; D: TRBD2; V: TRBV6-1; DNA: TGTGCCAGCAGTGAAGCCCTCTGGAGCGGGGGAGGGGATGAGCAGTTCTTC; CDR3: CASSEALWSGGGDEQFF
J: TRBJ2-1; size: few; D: TRBD2; V: TRBV2; DNA: TGTGCCAGCAGTGAAGCGCAAATCAGCGGGGTCCAGTTCTTC; CDR3: CASSEAQISGVQFF
J: TRBJ2-3; size: -; D: TRBD2; V: TRBV5-1; DNA: TGCGCCAGCAGCCAAAGCGGGGGGAGCACAGATACGCAGTATTTT; CDR3: CASSQSGGSTDTQYF
J: TRBJ1-5; size: -; D: TRBD1; V: TRBV19; DNA: TGTGCCAGTATTTCACCTTCCGCCGGGACAGGGGATCAGCCCCAGCATTTT; CDR3: CASISPSAGTGDQPQHF
J: TRBJ2-4; size: -; D: -; V: TRBV5-1; DNA: TGCGCCAGCAGCTTGGCCCAGTCAGGGTATTCCAAAAACATTCAGTACTTC; CDR3: CASSLAQSGYSKNIQYF
J: TRBJ1-5; size: -; D: -; V: TRBV27; DNA: TGTGCCAGCAGTTTATCAGGTGACTATAGCAATCAGCCCCAGCATTTT; CDR3: CASSLSGDYSNQPQHF
J: TRBJ1-4; size: -; D: -; V: TRBV7-9; DNA: TGTGCCAGCATCGCTTATGGGAGTGGGCTGACTAATGAAAAACTGTTTTTT; CDR3: CASIAYGSGLTNEKLFF
J: TRBJ2-5; size: -; D: TRBD2; V: TRBV5-1; DNA: TGCGCCAGCAGCTTGGGGGGACTAGCGGGGGGCCAAGAGACCCAGTACTTC; CDR3: CASSLGGLAGGQETQYF
J: TRBJ1-2; size: -; D: -; V: TRBV25-1; DNA: TGTGCCAGCAGTGAATACCCGGGCTATGGCTACACCTTC; CDR3: CASSEYPGYGYTF
J: TRBJ2-7; size: -; D: -; V: TRBV2; DNA: TGTGCCAGCAGTGACCAGGGGTACGAGCAGTACTTC; CDR3: CASSDQGYEQYF
J: TRBJ2-1; size: -; D: -; V: TRBV7-6; DNA: TGTGCCAGCAGCGACCAAGGGGGACATGAGCAGTTCTTC; CDR3: CASSDQGGHEQFF
J: TRBJ2-5; size: -; D: TRBD2; V: TRBV5-3; DNA: TGTGCCAACATAGCGGGGGGGCAAGAGACCCAGTACTTC; CDR3: CANIAGGQETQYF
J: TRBJ1-1; size: few; D: -; V: TRBV5-1; DNA: TGCGCCAGCAGCCCCCGGGACGCGGGGACTGAAGCTTTCTTT; CDR3: CASSPRDAGTEAFF
J: TRBJ2-3; size: -; D: -; V: TRBV15; DNA: TGTGCCACCAGTCTCGTCCGCACAGATACGCAGTATTTT; CDR3: CATSLVRTDTQYF
J: TRBJ2-7; size: few; D: TRBD2; V: TRBV7-8; DNA: TGTGCCAGCAGCTTGGGGACTAGCGCCTCCTACGAGCAGTACTTC; CDR3: CASSLGTSASYEQYF
J: TRBJ2-7; size: -; D: -; V: TRBV14; DNA: TGTGCCAGCAGTCCCAAGGTAGGGGCCTCCTACGAGCAGTACTTC; CDR3: CASSPKVGASYEQYF
J: TRBJ1-2; size: -; D: -; V: TRBV7-9; DNA: TGTGCCAGCAGCTTAGTAATATCCACAGGGAATCTCTATGGCTACACCTTC; CDR3: CASSLVISTGNLYGYTF
J: TRBJ2-5; size: -; D: -; V: TRBV7-2; DNA: TGTGCCAGCAGCTTGGAGGGGGGGCCGGAGACCCAGTACTTC; CDR3: CASSLEGGPETQYF
J: TRBJ2-7; size: -; D: TRBD1; V: TRBV27; DNA: TGTGCCAGCACCCCCACCGGGACAGGGTCCCCCGAGCAGTACTTC; CDR3: CASTPTGTGSPEQYF
J: TRBJ2-2; size: -; D: TRBD2; V: TRBV10-1; DNA: TGCGCCAGCAGTGGACTAGCGGGGGGCTCCGCGAACACCGGGGAGCTGTTTTTT; CDR3: CASSGLAGGSANTGELFF
J: TRBJ2-7; size: -; D: TRBD1; V: TRBV2; DNA: TGTGCCAGCTCGACCGGGACAGGGACGTACGAGCAGTACTTC; CDR3: CASSTGTGTYEQYF
J: TRBJ1-2; size: -; D: -; V: TRBV6-6; DNA: TGTGCCAGCAGGAACGGGTTGGAGTCTAACTATGGCTACACCTTC; CDR3: CASRNGLESNYGYTF
J: TRBJ1-1; size: few; D: -; V: TRBV2; DNA: TGTGCCAGCAGCCCCAGGGCGAACACTGAAGCTTTCTTT; CDR3: CASSPRANTEAFF
J: TRBJ1-3; size: once; D: -; V: TRBV19; DNA: TGTGCCAGTAGTGCACAGGCGATTGGAAACACCATATATTTT; CDR3: CASSAQAIGNTIYF
J: TRBJ2-3; size: -; D: -; V: TRBV27; DNA: TGTGCCAGCACCCTTAAGGGGGGGAGGACAGATACGCAGTATTTT; CDR3: CASTLKGGRTDTQYF
J: TRBJ2-5; size: -; D: TRBD1; V: TRBV19; DNA: TGTGCCAGTAGTATAGGGGCGGGACAGGGGAGGGAGACCCAGTACTTC; CDR3: CASSIGAGQGRETQYF
J: TRBJ2-5; size: -; D: -; V: TRBV5-1; DNA: TGCGCCAGCCCGGGGGAGCGCTTGAGGCAAGAGACCCAGTACTTC; CDR3: CASPGERLRQETQYF
J: TRBJ2-2; size: -; D: -; V: TRBV5-4; DNA: TGTGCCAGCAGCTTGCAACTCGCGAACACCGGGGAGCTGTTTTTT; CDR3: CASSLQLANTGELFF
J: TRBJ2-5; size: -; D: -; V: TRBV5-1; DNA: TGCGCCAGCAGCAACAGTCCCCAAGAGACCCAGTACTTC; CDR3: CASSNSPQETQYF
J: TRBJ2-3; size: -; D: TRBD2; V: TRBV14; DNA: TGTGCCAGCAGCCAAATAGCGGGGGGGCGTACAGATACGCAGTATTTT; CDR3: CASSQIAGGRTDTQYF
J: TRBJ2-7; size: -; D: -; V: TRBV4-3; DNA: TGCGCCAGCGCAAGAACGATCGGACACACCTACGAGCAGTACTTC; CDR3: CASARTIGHTYEQYF
J: TRBJ2-7; size: -; D: TRBD1; V: TRBV7-9; DNA: TGTGCCAGCAGCTTTAGCCGGACAGGGAGCTCCTACGAGCAGTACTTC; CDR3: CASSFSRTGSSYEQYF
J: TRBJ1-2; size: -; D: TRBD1; V: TRBV5-8; DNA: TGTGCCAGCAGCTTGCTAAAACGGGACAGGGCAACCTATGGCTACACCTTC; CDR3: CASSLLKRDRATYGYTF
J: TRBJ2-3; size: once; D: TRBD1; V: TRBV5-1; DNA: TGCGCCAGCAGCTTGGCCTCCGGGACAGTTACAGATACGCAGTATTTT; CDR3: CASSLASGTVTDTQYF
J: TRBJ1-2; size: -; D: -; V: TRBV4-3; DNA: TGCGCCAGCAGCCCCGCAAGGAGGGAAGTGAAGTATGGCTACACCTTC; CDR3: CASSPARREVKYGYTF
J: TRBJ2-5; size: -; D: -; V: TRBV5-6; DNA: TGTGCCAGCAGCTTGGAACAGGGTCCCCAAGAGACCCAGTACTTC; CDR3: CASSLEQGPQETQYF
J: TRBJ1-3; size: -; D: -; V: TRBV6-5; DNA: TGTGCCAGCAGTTATGACACCTACTCTGGAAACACCATATATTTT; CDR3: CASSYDTYSGNTIYF
J: TRBJ2-5; size: -; D: TRBD2; V: TRBV7-9; DNA: TGTGCCAGCAGCGGGACTAGCGGGGAAGAGACCCAGTACTTC; CDR3: CASSGTSGEETQYF
J: TRBJ1-6; size: -; D: -; V: TRBV6-1; DNA: TGTGCCAGCAGTGAAGCAGGGGCGCAGTCTTCACCCCTCCACTTT; CDR3: CASSEAGAQSSPLHF
J: TRBJ2-5; size: -; D: -; V: TRBV30; DNA: TGTGCCTGGAGTGTACGGGACTGGACGTACCAAGAGACCCAGTACTTC; CDR3: CAWSVRDWTYQETQYF
J: TRBJ2-1; size: -; D: TRBD2; V: TRBV30; DNA: TGTGCCTGGAGTGTACCCAGCGGGGGGGGCGAGCAGTTCTTC; CDR3: CAWSVPSGGGEQFF
J: TRBJ1-2; size: -; D: -; V: TRBV11-2; DNA: TGTGCCAGCAGCCGACGGAACAGGGAAAATAACTATGGCTACACCTTC; CDR3: CASSRRNRENNYGYTF
J: TRBJ2-2; size: -; D: TRBD2; V: TRBV5-1; DNA: TGCGCCAGCAGCCGGGCGGGGGGGCCGGGCACCGGGGAGCTGTTTTTT; CDR3: CASSRAGGPGTGELFF
J: TRBJ1-6; size: -; D: TRBD1; V: TRBV19; DNA: TGTGCCAGTAAGCCAAGTACAGGGGAGGATTCACCCCTCCACTTT; CDR3: CASKPSTGEDSPLHF
J: TRBJ2-7; size: -; D: TRBD1; V: TRBV13; DNA: TGTGCCAGCAGCTCAGCCGGGACAGGGGGCGAGGCCTTCTACGAGCAGTACTTC; CDR3: CASSSAGTGGEAFYEQYF